A single sample is the source of the 7 T cell receptor beta chains below, sequenced in a study of blood T cell repertoires in COVID-19. Libraries were prepared by immunoSEQ multiplex PCR; TCRdb keeps only in-frame clonotypes and omits some of them. Of about 230,000 clones in the sample, just over 85% were seen once. The sequenced sample was peripheral blood. The receptors were sampled from a man aged 45-65 years with COVID-19, enrolled during active disease.

The V gene is TRBV5-6, the J gene TRBJ1-3; D gene unclear. Trimming left V 3 bases short and J 0 bases short, with 10 bases between. The length of the CDR3 is 15 residues. The V gene's germline CDR1 is SGHDT and CDR2 YYEEEE. CDR3 sequence: CASSSTTGSGNTIYF. The CDR3 nucleotides read TGTGCCAGCAGCTCAACGACTGGCTCTGGAAACACCATATATTTT. The whole variable domain, filled in from reference TRBV5-6 and TRBJ1-3, reads DAGVTQSPTHLIKTRGQQVTLRCSPKSGHDTVSWYQQALGQGPQFIFQYYEEEERQRGNFPDRFSGHQFPNYSSELNVNALLLGDSALYLCASSSTTGSGNTIYFGEGSWLTVV.

The chain's CDR3 is CSASGPGVYTQYF. DNA for the CDR3: TGCAGTGCTAGTGGTCCGGGGGTTTATACGCAGTATTTT. The chain has TRBV20-1 and TRBJ2-3, with D possibly being TRBD2 (6 bases). Germline V gene data show CDR1 as DFQATT and CDR2 as SNEGSKA (reference sequence). CDR3 size: 13 residues. Trimming stripped 3 bases from V and 7 bases from J, with 14 bases between.

This chain connects TRBV28 to TRBJ1-6; perhaps TRBD1 as D (6 bases). V was pared by 1 base and J by 8 bases, with 12 bases between. Germline CDR1 and CDR2: MDHEN and SYDVKM. This CDR3 is 15 amino acids long. CDR3 region: CASSLYGPGDSPLHF. In DNA, the CDR3 is TGTGCCAGCAGTTTATATGGCCCAGGGGATTCACCCCTCCACTTT.

This sequence joins TRBV6-4 and TRBJ2-1, with 10 nucleotides matching TRBD2. Germline V gene lookup returns CDR1 MRHNA and CDR2 SNTAGT. V shed 7 bases, J shed 5 bases, and the junction held 8 bases outside the gene matches. The length of the CDR3 is 15 residues. CDR3 amino acids: CASKESGGAHNEQFF. The CDR3 DNA follows: TGTGCCAGCAAGGAGAGCGGGGGGGCCCACAATGAGCAGTTCTTC.

The chain joins TRBV18 to TRBJ2-6; D gene unclear. Germline-derived CDR1 and CDR2 are KGHSH and LQKENI. V gave up 3 bases and J gave up 0 bases, with 6 bases separating them. CDR3 length equals 15 residues. CDR3 sequence: CASSPRSSGANVLTF. In DNA, the CDR3 is TGTGCCAGCTCACCTAGGAGCTCTGGGGCCAACGTCCTGACTTTC. Drawing the rest from reference TRBV18 and TRBJ2-6, the complete variable domain is NAGVMQNPRHLVRRRGQEARLRCSPMKGHSHVYWYRQLPEEGLKFMVYLQKENIIDESGMPKERFSAEFPKEGPSILRIQQVVRGDSAAYFCASSPRSSGANVLTFGAGSRLTVL.

The J gene is TRBJ1-5, the V gene TRBV3-1 (or the pseudogene TRBV3-2), with D perhaps matching TRBD1 (6 bases). The germline V gene has CDR1 LGHDT and CDR2 YNNKEL (reference sequence). Trimming pared 3 bases from V and 4 bases from J, leaving 16 bases between. The CDR3 extends over 16 amino acids. CDR3 sequence (DNA): TGTGCCAGCAGCCATCACAGGGAAAGGGAAAATCAGCCCCAGCATTTT. Translation gives CASSHHRERENQPQHF.

This chain connects TRBV19 to TRBJ1-6, with 9 bases identical to TRBD1. The CDR3 spans 18 residues. Germline lookup yields CDR1 LNHDA and CDR2 SQIVND (reference sequence). Trimming took 3 bases from V and 7 from J; bases not matched to a gene: 13. Here the CDR3 reads CASSMGQGPPWGNSPLHF. The CDR3 region has the DNA TGTGCCAGTAGTATGGGACAGGGCCCCCCCTGGGGGAATTCACCCCTCCACTTT.